One and the same sample provided the 21 T cell receptor beta chains below, sequenced in a study of blood T cell repertoires in COVID-19. Sequencing used immunoSEQ multiplex PCR; TCRdb keeps in-frame clones, though not all of them. The profile covers around 320,000 clones, with about 90% appearing a single time and around 10% taken by the ten largest. Sequencing used peripheral blood. The receptors shown here come from a woman in her thirties with COVID-19, enrolled during active disease.

This rearrangement joins TRBV6-1 to TRBJ1-2, with D possibly matching TRBD1 (5 bases). Germline V gene data show CDR1 as MNHNS and CDR2 as SASEGT. This CDR3 contains 16 residues. The germline V and J ends were trimmed by 2 bases and 0 bases, with 13 bases remaining between them. CDR3 protein: CASSERGQLSNYGYTF. The DNA of the CDR3 is TGTGCCAGCAGTGAAAGGGGCCAGCTATCTAACTATGGCTACACCTTC.

V gene TRBV19 combines with J gene TRBJ2-7; 8 bases agree with TRBD1. The CDR3 totals 15 residues. Looked up from germline, CDR1 is LNHDA and CDR2 is SQIVND (reference sequence). V was pared by 4 bases and J by 6 bases, with 11 bases of the junction left unmatched. In DNA form, the CDR3 reads TGTGCCAGTAGTAGTATGACAGGGGCGCTGGGCGAGCAGTACTTC. Translation: CASSSMTGALGEQYF.

A remark on this clone: The same CDR3 can be traced to other DNA sequences in this sample. The V and J genes are TRBV6-5 and TRBJ1-3, with 7 bases aligning to TRBD1. Germline assignment: CDR1 MNHEY and CDR2 SVGAGI. Trimming cost V 2 bases and J 4 bases; bases outside gene matches: 2. CDR3 length: 14 residues. The CDR3 region is CASSYRGPGNTIYF. DNA for the CDR3: TGTGCCAGCAGTTACAGGGGGCCGGGAAACACCATATATTTT.

This clone was seen just once. The CDR3 loop is CASSPTSGGASDTQYF. The DNA of the CDR3 is TGTGCCAGCTCACCAACTAGCGGGGGGGCCTCAGATACGCAGTATTTT. The chain couples TRBV18 to TRBJ2-3; 13 nucleotides match TRBD2. Unmatched junction bases numbered 3, after V lost 2 bases and J lost 4 bases. Germline V gives CDR1 KGHSH, CDR2 LQKENI. This CDR3 spans 16 amino acids.

The gene calls are TRBV5-6 and TRBJ2-7, with TRBD2 matching over 12 bases. Germline loops: CDR1 SGHDT, CDR2 YYEEEE. This CDR3 is built from 17 residues. J gave up 4 bases and V 5 bases, and 13 bases lay outside the gene matches. CDR3 bases: TGTGCCAGCAGTGGACTAGCGGGGAGCCAGATATATTACGAGCAGTACTTC. It is translated as CASSGLAGSQIYYEQYF. The full variable domain, rest sourced from reference TRBV5-6 and TRBJ2-7, is DAGVTQSPTHLIKTRGQQVTLRCSPKSGHDTVSWYQQALGQGPQFIFQYYEEEERQRGNFPDRFSGHQFPNYSSELNVNALLLGDSALYLCASSGLAGSQIYYEQYFGPGTRLTVT.

The chain combines TRBV7-9 with TRBJ1-1; D is undetermined. From germline, CDR1 is SEHNR and CDR2 FQNEAQ (reference sequence). With 5 bases removed from V and 2 bases from J, the gap between germline ends came to 15 bases. The CDR3 runs to 15 residues. As DNA, the CDR3 is TGTGCCAGCAGCCCATCCTACAGCCCCAACACTGAAGCTTTCTTT. This codes for CASSPSYSPNTEAFF.

This chain joins TRBV11-2 and TRBJ1-6; D gene unclear. The CDR3 spans 15 residues. V lost 5 bases to trimming and J lost 7 bases, with 15 bases between them. CDR1 is SGHAT and CDR2 is FQNNGV in the germline V gene. The DNA for the CDR3 is TGTGCCAGCAGCCCGTACACATCGAACAATTCACCCCTCCACTTT. This encodes CASSPYTSNNSPLHF.

This clone was seen just once. The CDR3 loop is CASSARIGGAFQFF. The CDR3 DNA reads as TGTGCCAGCAGCGCCCGGATCGGTGGAGCTTTCCAGTTCTTC. V and J are TRBV7-9 and TRBJ2-1; D ambiguous. The CDR3 runs 14 residues. CDR1 SEHNR and CDR2 FQNEAQ come from the germline V gene (reference sequence). The V gene lost 5 bases and the J gene lost 13 bases, with 21 bases spanning the gap.

The chain is built from TRBV11-3 and TRBJ2-3, with D tentatively TRBD1 (5 bases). The germline CDR1 and CDR2 sequences are SGHNT and YENEEA. This CDR3 is built from 12 residues. V lost 5 bases, J lost 5 bases, and 8 bases lay in between. The DNA for the CDR3 is TGTGCCAGCAGCGCCCAGGGAGATACGCAGTATTTT. This gives the protein CASSAQGDTQYF.

The chain employs TRBV24-1 and TRBJ2-1; tentative D call: TRBD1 (6 bases). CDR1 and CDR2 from the germline V gene are KGHDR and SFDVKD. V was clipped by 3 bases and J by 2 bases, with 16 bases between them. CDR3 length: 17 residues. The CDR3, as DNA: TGTGCCACCAGTGATGACAAACAGGGCGCAGCCTACAATGAGCAGTTCTTC. Its translation: CATSDDKQGAAYNEQFF.

The genes are TRBV29-1 and TRBJ1-1, with TRBD1 identical over 7 bases. Germline V gene sequence: CDR1 SQVTM, CDR2 ANQGSEA. The CDR3 is 14 amino acids. The junction had 8 bases not matched to a gene; V was cut back by 4 bases and J by 3 bases. DNA of the CDR3: TGCAGCGTTGGTCTTGGACAGGACTACACTGAAGCTTTCTTT. Encoded protein: CSVGLGQDYTEAFF. Full variable domain (missing parts from reference TRBV29-1 and TRBJ1-1): SAVISQKPSRDICQRGTSLTIQCQVDSQVTMMFWYRQQPGQSLTLIATANQGSEATYESGFVIDKFPISRPNLTFSTLTVSNMSPEDSSIYLCSVGLGQDYTEAFFGQGTRLTVV.

The V and J genes are TRBV7-8 and TRBJ2-6; D uncertain. V gave up 3 bases and J gave up 0 bases, with 12 bases separating them. Germline V gene lookup returns CDR1 SGHVS and CDR2 FQNEAQ. The CDR3 is 17 residues long. DNA for the CDR3: TGTGCCAGCAGCTTCGGTATGATTAACTCTGGGGCCAACGTCCTGACTTTC. It is translated as CASSFGMINSGANVLTF.

The rearrangement uses TRBV6-5 and TRBJ1-3; a weak D match, TRBD1 (5 bases). The CDR3 is made up of 15 amino acids. CDR1 MNHEY and CDR2 SVGAGI come from the germline V gene. V lost 0 bases and J 4 bases, leaving 10 bases between the germline ends. Here the CDR3 reads CASSYSGLIGNTIYF. DNA for the CDR3: TGTGCCAGCAGTTACTCGGGGCTTATAGGAAACACCATATATTTT.

This chain links TRBV28 with TRBJ1-4; no reliable D call. The germline V and J ends were trimmed by 4 bases and 5 bases, with 17 bases remaining between them. The CDR3 is 16 residues long. Germline values: CDR1 MDHEN, CDR2 SYDVKM. CDR3 DNA: TGTGCCAGCAGTTCGCGGGGATTCCGTTTAAATGAAAAACTGTTTTTT. It codes for CASSSRGFRLNEKLFF.

The chain links TRBV2 to TRBJ2-7, with 9 bases matching TRBD2. The germline V gene encodes CDR1 SNHLY and CDR2 FYNNEI. The CDR3 has 17 amino acids. V dropped 6 bases and J dropped 1; count of bases not matched to a gene: 13. As DNA, the CDR3 is TGTGCCAGCAGCGGACCTACAAGCGGGGGGCTATCCTACGAGCAGTACTTC. Its protein is CASSGPTSGGLSYEQYF. The whole variable domain, filled in from reference TRBV2 and TRBJ2-7, reads EPEVTQTPSHQVTQMGQEVILRCVPISNHLYFYWYRQILGQKVEFLVSFYNNEISEKSEIFDDQFSVERPDGSNFTLKIRSTKLEDSAMYFCASSGPTSGGLSYEQYFGPGTRLTVT.

V gene TRBV2 combines with J gene TRBJ2-2, with D possibly TRBD2 on 5 matching bases. The length of the CDR3 is 15 residues. V was pared by 5 bases and J by 4 bases, with 14 bases between. Germline lookup yields CDR1 SNHLY and CDR2 FYNNEI. CDR3 sequence: CASSPDGGGTGELFF. The CDR3 region has the DNA TGTGCCAGCAGTCCAGACGGCGGAGGCACCGGGGAGCTGTTTTTT.

V usage is TRBV27 and J usage is TRBJ2-1; possible D gene TRBD2, 6 bases. The CDR3 has 18 amino acids. The V end was cut by 5 bases, the J end by 0 bases, with 20 bases between. Germline CDR1 and CDR2: MNHEY and SMNVEV (reference sequence). CDR3 bases: TGTGCCAGCAGTCGTTCCCCGCCCCCTAGCGTCTCCTACAATGAGCAGTTCTTC. Translation gives CASSRSPPPSVSYNEQFF.

DNA for the CDR3: TGTGCCAGCAGAAACGAGGCCCACGAGCAGTACTTC. Protein product: CASRNEAHEQYF. This rearrangement joins TRBV6-5 to TRBJ2-7; no firm D call. Germline V CDR1 and CDR2: MNHEY, SVGAGI. Between the trimmed V and J ends, which lost 6 bases and 5 bases, there was a span of 11 bases. There are 12 residues in the CDR3.

This chain links TRBV18 with TRBJ2-7; 10 bases fit TRBD2. The J segment lost 3 bases and the V segment lost 3 bases, leaving 11 bases of the junction unmatched. This CDR3 region has 17 residues. Germline V gene data show CDR1 as KGHSH and CDR2 as LQKENI. CDR3 DNA: TGTGCCAGCTCACCCGGCGTCGGCGAGCGGGGGGGCTACGAGCAGTACTTC. As protein: CASSPGVGERGGYEQYF. The whole variable domain, remainder taken from reference TRBV18 and TRBJ2-7, is NAGVMQNPRHLVRRRGQEARLRCSPMKGHSHVYWYRQLPEEGLKFMVYLQKENIIDESGMPKERFSAEFPKEGPSILRIQQVVRGDSAAYFCASSPGVGERGGYEQYFGPGTRLTVT.

The chain's CDR3 is CASSLGQGPYF. CDR3 nucleotide sequence: TGTGCCAGCAGTTTAGGGCAGGGCCCTTACTTC. The chain joins TRBV12-3 or TRBV12-4 to TRBJ2-4; perhaps TRBD1 as D (5 bases). This CDR3 is 11 amino acids long. V lost 1 base and J 16 bases, leaving 11 bases between the germline ends.

The CDR3 loop reads CASSSLRGGLDEQYF. DNA of the CDR3: TGTGCCAGCAGTTCATTAAGGGGGGGCCTCGACGAGCAGTACTTC. The rearrangement uses TRBV27 and TRBJ2-7; possible D gene TRBD2, 7 bases. The CDR3 contains 15 residues. Germline V gene data show CDR1 as MNHEY and CDR2 as SMNVEV (reference sequence). The V and J ends lost 4 bases and 5 bases respectively, with 18 bases between them.